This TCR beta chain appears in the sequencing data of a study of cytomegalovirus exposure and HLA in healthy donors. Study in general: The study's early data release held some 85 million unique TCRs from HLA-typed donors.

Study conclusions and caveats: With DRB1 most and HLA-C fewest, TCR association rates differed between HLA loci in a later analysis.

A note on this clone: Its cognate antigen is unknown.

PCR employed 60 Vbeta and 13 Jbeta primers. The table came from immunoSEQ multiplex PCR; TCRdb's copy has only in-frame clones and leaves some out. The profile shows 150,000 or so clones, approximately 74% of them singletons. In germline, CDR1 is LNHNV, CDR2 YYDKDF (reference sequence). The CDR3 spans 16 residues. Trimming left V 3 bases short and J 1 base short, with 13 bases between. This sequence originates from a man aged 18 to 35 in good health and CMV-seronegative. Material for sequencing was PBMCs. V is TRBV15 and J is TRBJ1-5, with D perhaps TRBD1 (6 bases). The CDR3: CATSSAKDSSNQPQHF. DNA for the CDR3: TGTGCCACCAGCAGTGCGAAGGACAGCAGCAATCAGCCCCAGCATTTT.